The rows below give T cell receptor beta chains drawn from one sample of a study of low-dose radiotherapy and immunotherapy resistance in tumors. TCRdb used MiXCR to reprocess the reads, holding one entry per CDR3 protein. This table holds approximately 52,000 distinct CDR3 sequences, 33% found once. Material: PBMCs, obtained after low-dose radiotherapy plus immunotherapy. The receptor set was obtained from a male donor with rectosigmoid adenocarcinoma. CDR3s leave out the opening cysteine and the closing phenylalanine or tryptophan. The order of the fields is V gene, CDR3 protein.

V gene: TRBV4-1; CDR3 protein: ASSQDLTPSGSYQTQY
V gene: TRBV5-6; CDR3 protein: ASSSPGDEETQY
V gene: TRBV6-5; CDR3 protein: ASNWGGVFLNTEAF
V gene: TRBV28; CDR3 protein: ASTPGNTEAF
V gene: TRBV29-1; CDR3 protein: SVGSESGRWTGELF
V gene: TRBV28; CDR3 protein: ASSPAGAGGNTIY
V gene: TRBV11-2; CDR3 protein: ARARDRGAEQY
V gene: TRBV6-6; CDR3 protein: ASSSGTSGLQETQY
V gene: TRBV20-1; CDR3 protein: SARAIQGSYNSPLH
V gene: TRBV7-2; CDR3 protein: ASSPGGNPPRATQF
V gene: TRBV7-2; CDR3 protein: ASSLGLAGEYEQY
V gene: TRBV12-3/TRBV12-4; CDR3 protein: ASSQTQGVKSPLH
V gene: TRBV27; CDR3 protein: ASSPGQGPYEQY
V gene: TRBV9; CDR3 protein: ASSVGTVQGNEQF
V gene: TRBV28; CDR3 protein: ASTTTLSGRVAGELF
V gene: TRBV6-1; CDR3 protein: ASSYDPAEELFF
V gene: TRBV20-1; CDR3 protein: SARAPDRESNEQY
V gene: TRBV12-3/TRBV12-4; CDR3 protein: ASSGLGDGTGELF
V gene: TRBV7-2; CDR3 protein: ASSLGTGNTEAF
V gene: TRBV6-5; CDR3 protein: ASRSSILSGRGDTQY
V gene: TRBV5-1; CDR3 protein: ASSGRDSPNTEAF
V gene: TRBV12-3/TRBV12-4; CDR3 protein: ASSPRTGSQETQY
V gene: TRBV7-9; CDR3 protein: ASIRSGSSYNEQF
V gene: TRBV9; CDR3 protein: ASSYRMGGT
V gene: TRBV28; CDR3 protein: ASRRGSGKETQY
V gene: TRBV28; CDR3 protein: ASSLSGTGLSYEQY
V gene: TRBV6-2/TRBV6-3; CDR3 protein: ASSNRWSNTEAF
V gene: TRBV11-2; CDR3 protein: ASSSAEGALGGSDTQY
V gene: TRBV20-1; CDR3 protein: SARPQDTQY
V gene: TRBV23-1; CDR3 protein: ASSQKARIGNQPQH
V gene: TRBV3-1; CDR3 protein: ASSPREVPGQGLANVLT
V gene: TRBV28; CDR3 protein: ASGLGGRYNSPLH
V gene: TRBV15; CDR3 protein: ATSREQGYEQY
V gene: TRBV18; CDR3 protein: ASSPRKNTEAF
V gene: TRBV12-3/TRBV12-4; CDR3 protein: ASSLAGGSYEQY
V gene: TRBV28; CDR3 protein: ASSPPPLTRSGNEQF
V gene: TRBV2; CDR3 protein: ASSELAGAVVGF
V gene: TRBV30; CDR3 protein: AWRIGDRDVHEQF
V gene: TRBV9; CDR3 protein: ASSVAPAGGTDTQY
V gene: TRBV7-9; CDR3 protein: ASSSRQGGTTNEKLF
V gene: TRBV5-4; CDR3 protein: ASSRVGTGYEQY
V gene: TRBV12-3/TRBV12-4; CDR3 protein: ASSQSGRVRF
V gene: TRBV27; CDR3 protein: ASSSYPQETNTGELF
V gene: TRBV7-8; CDR3 protein: ASSSEETGYEQY
V gene: TRBV11-3; CDR3 protein: ASSSAGTGVSYEQY
V gene: TRBV5-1; CDR3 protein: ASSLDRPSQTPN
V gene: TRBV10-2; CDR3 protein: ASSESGTSAYEQY
V gene: TRBV5-6; CDR3 protein: ASSPRGTGVNEQY
V gene: TRBV7-6; CDR3 protein: ASSLRAESYNEQF
V gene: TRBV6-5; CDR3 protein: ASSFQTSGRARVHNEQF
V gene: TRBV29-1; CDR3 protein: SGKGTGYRASPSTDTQY
V gene: TRBV15; CDR3 protein: ATSRDPTSTDTQY
V gene: TRBV4-2; CDR3 protein: ASSPQPGGVSYEQY
V gene: TRBV19; CDR3 protein: ASSPTGLSYEQY
V gene: TRBV5-1; CDR3 protein: ASSFHNEQF
V gene: TRBV3-1; CDR3 protein: ASSRETGSLETQY
V gene: TRBV28; CDR3 protein: ASRSSGSYEQY
V gene: TRBV12-3/TRBV12-4; CDR3 protein: ASSLGTNRETQY
V gene: TRBV5-1; CDR3 protein: ASSARTSANTGELF